These 15 T cell receptor beta chains were all obtained from the same sample, sequenced in a study of CD8 T cells in ankylosing spondylitis. General study results and limits: Blood from ankylosing spondylitis patients appeared to carry a characteristic roughly 8-variant TCR beta motif.

Their target antigens are unknown. MiXCR, run by TCRdb on the 5' RACE reads, gives a single entry per CDR3 protein. The sample lists a few hundred thousand distinct CDR3 sequences; over 9.5% were seen once. Material for sequencing was blood, either unsorted or a sorted T cell fraction (not recorded which). Receptor source: a male donor with ankylosing spondylitis.

The chain employs TRBV29-1 and TRBJ2-1; 11 bases match TRBD2. The CDR3 totals 13 residues. The germline V gene has CDR1 SQVTM and CDR2 ANQGSEA. J was trimmed by 7 bases and V by 6 bases; bases with no gene match: 5. Here the CDR3 DNA reads TGCAGCGTCACGACTAGCGGGGCGAATGAGCAGTTCTTC. Amino acid sequence: CSVTTSGANEQFF.

This clonotype has just a few counts. The chain uses TRBV5-1 and TRBJ1-1; maybe TRBD1 (5 bases). Trimming stripped 3 bases from V and 0 bases from J, with 15 bases between. Per germline, CDR1 SGHRS and CDR2 YFSETQ. This CDR3 contains 16 residues. CDR3 in amino acids: CASSSQRQTVNTEAFF. CDR3 nucleotides: TGCGCCAGCAGCTCACAGCGACAGACAGTGAACACTGAAGCTTTCTTT.

V gene TRBV20-1 combines with J gene TRBJ1-5; TRBD1 aligns across 10 bases. The CDR3 is 16 amino acids. Losses at the gene ends were 3 bases for V and 2 bases for J; bases not matched to a gene: 7. CDR1 is DFQATT and CDR2 is SNEGSKA in the germline V gene (reference sequence). As DNA, the CDR3 is TGCAGTGCTAGGCCCGGGACAGGGGCCCGCAATCAGCCCCAGCATTTT. This codes for CSARPGTGARNQPQHF.

This chain uses TRBV5-1 with TRBJ1-1, with D possibly matching TRBD1 (5 bases). Trimming stripped 4 bases from V and 5 bases from J, with 15 bases between. The CDR3 is 14 residues long. Germline CDR1 reads SGHRS; CDR2 reads YFSETQ. CDR3 sequence: CASSRWVWGTEAFF. In DNA, the CDR3 is TGCGCCAGCAGCCGTTGGGTCTGGGGGACTGAAGCTTTCTTT.

This sequence joins TRBV7-9 and TRBJ1-2; weak D call: TRBD1 (6 bases). The CDR3 is made up of 12 amino acids. The germline gives CDR1 SEHNR, CDR2 FQNEAQ (reference sequence). V lost 2 bases and J 9 bases, leaving 10 bases between the germline ends. The CDR3 protein is CASSLPGESYTF. The CDR3 coding sequence is TGTGCCAGCAGCTTACCAGGGGAAAGCTACACCTTC. The whole variable domain, filled in from reference TRBV7-9 and TRBJ1-2, reads DTGVSQNPRHKITKRGQNVTFRCDPISEHNRLYWYRQTLGQGPEFLTYFQNEAQLEKSRLLSDRFSAERPKGSFSTLEIQRTEQGDSAMYLCASSLPGESYTFGSGTRLTVV.

The chain has TRBV5-1 and TRBJ2-2; D call uncertain. V lost 4 bases to trimming and J lost 7 bases, with 8 bases between them. This CDR3 contains 12 residues. From germline, CDR1 is SGHRS and CDR2 YFSETQ. The CDR3 protein is CASSLPLGELFF. The CDR3 nucleotides are TGCGCCAGCAGCCTGCCCCTCGGGGAGCTGTTTTTT.

The genes are TRBV11-2 and TRBJ1-2, with D hard to call. V was shortened by 1 base and J by 0 bases, with 9 bases between the two germline ends. This CDR3 spans 15 amino acids. CDR1 and CDR2 from the germline V gene are SGHAT and FQNNGV. The CDR3 DNA is TGTGCCAGCAGCTTAGTAATGGGTGCTAACTATGGCTACACCTTC. Translation gives CASSLVMGANYGYTF.

The chain has TRBV6-6 and TRBJ1-6; 11 bases match TRBD1. Germline V gene lookup returns CDR1 MNHNY and CDR2 SVGAGI (reference sequence). J was trimmed by 8 bases and V by 8 bases; bases with no gene match: 2. The CDR3 sequence is 13 residues long. CDR3 sequence reads: CASLGQGDSPLHF. The CDR3 DNA reads as TGTGCCAGCCTGGGACAGGGGGATTCACCCCTCCACTTT.

The chain recombines TRBV7-9 with TRBJ2-1; D not resolved. Germline V gene sequence: CDR1 SEHNR, CDR2 FQNEAQ (reference sequence). CDR3 size: 14 residues. Trimming left V 3 bases short and J 8 bases short, with 14 bases between. CDR3 DNA: TGTGCCAGCAGCTTCCCCCCGTTCGTCGATGAGCAGTTCTTC. The encoded protein is CASSFPPFVDEQFF.

The chain has TRBV30 and TRBJ2-1; 10 nucleotides align to TRBD2. J lost 2 bases, V lost 0 bases, and 4 bases had no gene match. The CDR3 contains 16 residues. Germline CDR1 GTSNPN, CDR2 SVGIG (reference sequence). The CDR3 spells CAWSVRAGGPYNEQFF. For the CDR3, the DNA is TGTGCCTGGAGTGTACGAGCGGGAGGGCCCTACAATGAGCAGTTCTTC.

The chain is built from TRBV20-1 and TRBJ2-1; the match to TRBD2 covers 10 bases. With 3 bases clipped from V and 0 bases from J, the junction kept 2 bases outside the gene matches. Germline CDR1 and CDR2: DFQATT and SNEGSKA (reference sequence). The CDR3 has 15 amino acids. In DNA, the CDR3 is TGCAGTGCTAGTCCTAGCGGGAGCTCCTACAATGAGCAGTTCTTC. It specifies CSASPSGSSYNEQFF.

This clonotype was seen more than once but under ten times. The chain links TRBV20-1 to TRBJ1-1; D gene ambiguous. There are 13 residues in the CDR3. Germline V gives CDR1 DFQATT, CDR2 SNEGSKA (reference sequence). The V end was cut by 6 bases, the J end by 1 base, with 12 bases between. The CDR3 is CSAQMAGNTEAFF. CDR3 DNA sequence: TGCAGTGCCCAGATGGCGGGGAACACTGAAGCTTTCTTT.

The V gene is TRBV2, the J gene TRBJ2-3, with 8 bases fitting TRBD1. The CDR3 spans 14 residues. CDR1 is SNHLY, CDR2 FYNNEI, per germline. V trimming: 7 bases; J trimming: 1 base; junction bases outside the gene matches: 4. The CDR3 sequence: CASKATGGTDTQYF. The CDR3 region has the DNA TGTGCCAGCAAAGCGACAGGGGGCACAGATACGCAGTATTTT.

The rearrangement uses TRBV6-1 and TRBJ2-1; D uncertain. Per germline, CDR1 MNHNS and CDR2 SASEGT. V was shortened by 6 bases and J by 0 bases, with 6 bases between the two germline ends. CDR3 size: 13 residues. The DNA for the CDR3 is TGTGCCAGCAGGCCGTTCTCCTACAATGAGCAGTTCTTC. This gives the protein CASRPFSYNEQFF.

V gene TRBV30 combines with J gene TRBJ2-3; D is possibly TRBD1 or TRBD2 (5 bases each). Per germline, CDR1 GTSNPN and CDR2 SVGIG (reference sequence). The V gene lost 0 bases and the J gene lost 0 bases, with 10 bases spanning the gap. CDR3 size: 15 residues. The CDR3 nucleotides read TGTGCCTGGAGTGTTAACGGGGCTAGCACAGATACGCAGTATTTT. Translation gives CAWSVNGASTDTQYF.